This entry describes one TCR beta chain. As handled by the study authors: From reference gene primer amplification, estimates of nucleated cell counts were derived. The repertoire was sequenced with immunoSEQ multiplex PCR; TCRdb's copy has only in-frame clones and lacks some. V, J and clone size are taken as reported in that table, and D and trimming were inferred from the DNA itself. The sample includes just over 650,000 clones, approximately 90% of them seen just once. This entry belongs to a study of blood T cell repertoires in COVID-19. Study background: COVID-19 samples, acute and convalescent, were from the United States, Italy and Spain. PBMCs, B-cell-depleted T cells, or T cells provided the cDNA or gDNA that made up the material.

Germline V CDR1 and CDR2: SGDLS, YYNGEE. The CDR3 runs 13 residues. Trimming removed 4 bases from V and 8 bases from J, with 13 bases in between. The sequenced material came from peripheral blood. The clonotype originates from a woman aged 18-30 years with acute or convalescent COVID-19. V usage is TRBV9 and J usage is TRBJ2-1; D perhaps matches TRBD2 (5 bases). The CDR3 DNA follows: TGTGCCAGCAGCTTATATAGCGTGGATGAGCAGTTCTTC. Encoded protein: CASSLYSVDEQFF.